These T cell receptor beta chains were read from a single sample in a study of shared clonotypes between healthy human individuals. The protocol was immunoSEQ multiplex PCR, while the TCRdb copy is restricted to in-frame clones and leaves out a portion. The sample shows more than 600,000 clones, just over 90% of them seen only once. Material: naive CD8+ T cells sorted from blood. The receptors shown here come from a man aged 25 to 40 in good health. Each CDR3 is given with its conserved first and last residue. The D gene is left open where the match is weak. Size values are once, few and many counts, or a class for expanded clones, and some rows have none.

d_call,v_call,clone_size,j_call,cdr3_aa,cdr3_nt
TRBD1,TRBV10-3,-,TRBJ2-1,CASMREQGRNNEQFF,TGTGCCTCCATGAGGGAACAGGGGCGCAACAATGAGCAGTTCTTC
-,TRBV7-2,-,TRBJ2-1,CASSLVFGESSYNEQFF,TGTGCCAGCAGCTTAGTGTTCGGGGAGAGCTCCTACAATGAGCAGTTCTTC
TRBD1,TRBV4-1,once,TRBJ2-7,CASSQEGQGDGREQYF,TGCGCCAGCAGCCAAGAGGGACAGGGGGACGGGAGGGAGCAGTACTTC
-,TRBV9,-,TRBJ2-2,CASSVGSGELFF,TGTGCCAGCAGCGTAGGGTCCGGGGAGCTGTTTTTT
TRBD2,TRBV4-1,-,TRBJ2-1,CASSQLAGGPNEQFF,TGCGCCAGCAGCCAATTAGCGGGAGGGCCCAATGAGCAGTTCTTC
TRBD1,TRBV7-8,-,TRBJ1-1,CASSSQGAGEVTEAFF,TGTGCCAGCAGCTCTCAGGGGGCAGGGGAGGTTACTGAAGCTTTCTTT
TRBD2,TRBV9,once,TRBJ2-7,CASSVGPREGYEQYF,TGTGCCAGCAGCGTAGGTCCGCGGGAGGGGTACGAGCAGTACTTC
-,TRBV5-1,-,TRBJ2-7,CASSLIDSGAEQYF,TGCGCCAGCAGCTTGATCGATTCAGGGGCCGAGCAGTACTTC
TRBD2,TRBV7-9,-,TRBJ2-7,CASSPTSGASYEQYF,TGTGCCAGCAGCCCGACTAGCGGGGCCTCCTACGAGCAGTACTTC
-,TRBV6-6,-,TRBJ1-3,CASMWEDSGNTIYF,TGTGCCAGCATGTGGGAGGACTCTGGAAACACCATATATTTT
TRBD1,TRBV27,-,TRBJ2-3,CASSARDRVTDTQYF,TGTGCCAGCAGCGCCCGGGACAGGGTGACAGATACGCAGTATTTT
-,TRBV7-9,-,TRBJ2-2,CASSSSRQNTGELFF,TGTGCCAGCAGCTCCAGTCGACAGAACACCGGGGAGCTGTTTTTT
-,TRBV27,-,TRBJ2-7,CASSLGRISYEQYF,TGTGCCAGCAGTTTGGGACGGATCTCCTACGAGCAGTACTTC
-,TRBV9,-,TRBJ2-3,CASSPGTGTTDTQYF,TGTGCCAGCAGCCCAGGGACCGGAACCACAGATACGCAGTATTTT
TRBD2,TRBV23-1,-,TRBJ2-7,CASRGLAVPYEQYF,TGCGCCAGCAGGGGACTAGCGGTACCCTACGAGCAGTACTTC
TRBD2,TRBV15,-,TRBJ2-5,CATSGDQGTSVSWTQYF,TGTGCCACCAGCGGAGACCAGGGGACTAGCGTCTCATGGACCCAGTACTTC
TRBD2,TRBV5-4,-,TRBJ2-1,CASSLTSGHNEQFF,TGTGCCAGCAGCTTGACTAGCGGCCACAATGAGCAGTTCTTC
-,TRBV23-1,-,TRBJ2-7,CASSQKFRDYEQYF,TGCGCCAGCAGTCAAAAGTTCAGGGACTACGAGCAGTACTTC
TRBD2,TRBV29-1,-,TRBJ2-1,CSAGLVNAYNEQFF,TGCAGCGCGGGACTAGTGAATGCTTACAATGAGCAGTTCTTC
TRBD1,TRBV28,-,TRBJ1-4,CASSSGTGINEKLFF,TGTGCCAGCAGTTCAGGGACAGGCATTAATGAAAAACTGTTTTTT
-,TRBV7-9,-,TRBJ2-7,CASSPNQGRSSYEQYF,TGTGCCAGCAGCCCCAATCAAGGGCGGAGCTCCTACGAGCAGTACTTC
-,TRBV4-1,-,TRBJ2-7,CASSQPGHYEQYF,TGCGCCAGCAGCCAACCCGGCCACTACGAGCAGTACTTC
TRBD2,TRBV4-1,-,TRBJ2-7,CASSQAETSGSISYEQYF,TGCGCCAGCAGCCAAGCGGAGACTAGCGGGAGCATCTCCTACGAGCAGTACTTC
-,TRBV29-1,-,TRBJ1-2,CSVPYSHSYGYTF,TGCAGCGTCCCGTACTCCCACAGCTATGGCTACACCTTC
TRBD2,TRBV7-9,-,TRBJ2-2,CASSLTSGRLTGELFF,TGTGCCAGCAGCCTAACTAGCGGGAGGCTCACCGGGGAGCTGTTTTTT
-,TRBV25-1,-,TRBJ2-6,CASSSGSGANVLTF,TGTGCCAGCAGTAGTGGCTCTGGGGCCAACGTCCTGACTTTC
-,TRBV28,-,TRBJ2-3,CASTEAGDNTDTQYF,TGTGCCAGCACCGAGGCAGGGGATAACACAGATACGCAGTATTTT
-,TRBV27,-,TRBJ2-7,CASSLSQTYEQYF,TGTGCCAGCAGTTTATCACAGACCTACGAGCAGTACTTC
TRBD2,TRBV4-1,-,TRBJ2-1,CASSSGIYNEQFF,TGCGCCAGCAGTAGCGGGATATACAATGAGCAGTTCTTC
-,TRBV27,-,TRBJ1-2,CASSLSKTAYYGYTF,TGTGCCAGCAGTCTCTCCAAGACAGCATACTATGGCTACACCTTC
-,TRBV14,-,TRBJ2-2,CASSHRGVIGTGELFF,TGTGCCAGCAGCCACAGGGGGGTAATTGGCACCGGGGAGCTGTTTTTT